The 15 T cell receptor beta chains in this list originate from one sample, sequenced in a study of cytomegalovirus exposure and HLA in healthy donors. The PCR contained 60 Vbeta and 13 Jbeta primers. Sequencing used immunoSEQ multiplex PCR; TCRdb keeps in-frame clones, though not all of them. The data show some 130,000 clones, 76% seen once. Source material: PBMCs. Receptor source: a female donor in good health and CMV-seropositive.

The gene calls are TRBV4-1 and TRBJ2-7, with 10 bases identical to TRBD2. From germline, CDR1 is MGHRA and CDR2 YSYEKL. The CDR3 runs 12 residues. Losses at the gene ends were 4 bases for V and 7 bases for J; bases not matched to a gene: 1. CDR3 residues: CASSPLAGEQYF. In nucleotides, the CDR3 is TGCGCCAGCAGCCCACTAGCGGGGGAGCAGTACTTC.

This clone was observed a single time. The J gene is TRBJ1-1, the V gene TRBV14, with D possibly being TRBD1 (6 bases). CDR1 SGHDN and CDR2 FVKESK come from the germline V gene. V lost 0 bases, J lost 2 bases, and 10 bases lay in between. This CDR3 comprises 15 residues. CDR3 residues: CASSQDLGGNTEAFF. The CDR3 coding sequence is TGTGCCAGCAGCCAAGATCTAGGGGGTAACACTGAAGCTTTCTTT.

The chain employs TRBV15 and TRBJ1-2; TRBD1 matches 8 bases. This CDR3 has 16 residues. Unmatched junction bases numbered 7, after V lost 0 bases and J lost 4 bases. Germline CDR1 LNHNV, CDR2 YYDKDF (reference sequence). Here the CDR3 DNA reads TGTGCCACCAGCAGAGATTACAGGGGGAAGGGCTATGGCTACACCTTC. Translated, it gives CATSRDYRGKGYGYTF.

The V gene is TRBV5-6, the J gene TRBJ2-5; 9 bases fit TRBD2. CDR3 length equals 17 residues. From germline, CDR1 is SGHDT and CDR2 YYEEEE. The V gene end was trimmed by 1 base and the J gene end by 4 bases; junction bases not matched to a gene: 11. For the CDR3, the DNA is TGTGCCAGCAGCTTGAAGTCTGGGCTAGCGGGAACAGAGACCCAGTACTTC. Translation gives CASSLKSGLAGTETQYF.

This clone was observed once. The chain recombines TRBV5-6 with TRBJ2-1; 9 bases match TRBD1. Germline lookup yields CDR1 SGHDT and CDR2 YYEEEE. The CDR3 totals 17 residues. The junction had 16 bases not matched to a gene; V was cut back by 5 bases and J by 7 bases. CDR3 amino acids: CASSGTSGTGWKNEQFF. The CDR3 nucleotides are TGTGCCAGCAGTGGGACCTCCGGGACAGGGTGGAAAAATGAGCAGTTCTTC.

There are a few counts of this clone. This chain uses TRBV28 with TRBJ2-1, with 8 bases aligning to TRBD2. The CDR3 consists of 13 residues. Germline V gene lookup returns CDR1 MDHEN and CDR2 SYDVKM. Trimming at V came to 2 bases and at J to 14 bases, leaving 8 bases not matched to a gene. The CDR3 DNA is TGTGCCAGCAGTTTAGAGGGCGGGAGGCTCAAGTTCTTC. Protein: CASSLEGGRLKFF.

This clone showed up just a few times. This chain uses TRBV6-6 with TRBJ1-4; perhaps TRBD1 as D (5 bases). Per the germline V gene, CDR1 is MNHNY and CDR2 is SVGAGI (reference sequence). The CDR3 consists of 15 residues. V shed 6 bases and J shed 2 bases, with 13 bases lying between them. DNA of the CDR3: TGTGCCAGCAGACCCGGGACTGCGACTAATGAAAAACTGTTTTTT. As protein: CASRPGTATNEKLFF.

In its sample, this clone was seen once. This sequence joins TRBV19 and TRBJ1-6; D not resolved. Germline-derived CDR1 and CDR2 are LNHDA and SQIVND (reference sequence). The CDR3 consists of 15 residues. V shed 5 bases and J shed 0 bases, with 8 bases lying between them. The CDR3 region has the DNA TGTGCCAGTAGTGGAGCTAGCTCCTATAATTCACCCCTCCACTTT. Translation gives CASSGASSYNSPLHF.

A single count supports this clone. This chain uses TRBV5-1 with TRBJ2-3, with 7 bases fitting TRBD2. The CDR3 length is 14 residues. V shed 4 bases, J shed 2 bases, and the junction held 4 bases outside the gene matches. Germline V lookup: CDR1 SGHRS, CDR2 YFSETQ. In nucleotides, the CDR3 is TGCGCCAGCAGCGCCGGGACTATCACAGATACGCAGTATTTT. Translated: CASSAGTITDTQYF.

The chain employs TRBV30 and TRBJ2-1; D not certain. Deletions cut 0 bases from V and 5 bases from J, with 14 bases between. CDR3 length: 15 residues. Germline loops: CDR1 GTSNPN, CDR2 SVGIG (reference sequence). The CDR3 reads CAWSVLVSQHNEQFF. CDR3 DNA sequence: TGTGCCTGGAGTGTACTCGTGTCTCAACACAATGAGCAGTTCTTC.

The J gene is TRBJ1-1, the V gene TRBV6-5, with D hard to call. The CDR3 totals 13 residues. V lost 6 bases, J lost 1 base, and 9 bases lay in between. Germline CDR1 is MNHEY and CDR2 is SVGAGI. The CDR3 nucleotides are TGTGCCAGCAGAACCGCAGGGAACACTGAAGCTTTCTTT. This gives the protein CASRTAGNTEAFF.

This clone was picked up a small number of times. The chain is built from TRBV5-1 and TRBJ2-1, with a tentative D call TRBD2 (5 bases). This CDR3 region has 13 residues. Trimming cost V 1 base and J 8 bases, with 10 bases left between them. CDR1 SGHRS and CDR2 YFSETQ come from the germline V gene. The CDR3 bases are TGCGCCAGCAGCTTGAGAGGGTTCGATGAGCAGTTCTTC. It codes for CASSLRGFDEQFF.

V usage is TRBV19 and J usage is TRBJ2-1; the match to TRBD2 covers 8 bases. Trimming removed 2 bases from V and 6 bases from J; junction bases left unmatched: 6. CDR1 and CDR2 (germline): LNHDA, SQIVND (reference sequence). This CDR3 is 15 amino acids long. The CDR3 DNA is TGTGCCAGTAGTATATCTCAGACTAGCGTCAATGAGCAGTTCTTC. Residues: CASSISQTSVNEQFF. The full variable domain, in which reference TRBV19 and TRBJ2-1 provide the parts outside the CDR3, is DGGITQSPKYLFRKEGQNVTLSCEQNLNHDAMYWYRQDPGQGLRLIYYSQIVNDFQKGDIAEGYSVSREKKESFPLTVTSAQKNPTAFYLCASSISQTSVNEQFFGPGTRLTVL.

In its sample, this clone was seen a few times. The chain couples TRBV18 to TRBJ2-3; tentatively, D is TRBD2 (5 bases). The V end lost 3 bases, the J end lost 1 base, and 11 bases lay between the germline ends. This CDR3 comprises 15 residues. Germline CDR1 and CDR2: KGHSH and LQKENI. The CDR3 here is CASSPSRGGTDTQYF. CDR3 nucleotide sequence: TGTGCCAGCTCACCGTCTCGGGGAGGCACAGATACGCAGTATTTT. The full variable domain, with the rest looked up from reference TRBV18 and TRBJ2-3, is NAGVMQNPRHLVRRRGQEARLRCSPMKGHSHVYWYRQLPEEGLKFMVYLQKENIIDESGMPKERFSAEFPKEGPSILRIQQVVRGDSAAYFCASSPSRGGTDTQYFGPGTRLTVL.

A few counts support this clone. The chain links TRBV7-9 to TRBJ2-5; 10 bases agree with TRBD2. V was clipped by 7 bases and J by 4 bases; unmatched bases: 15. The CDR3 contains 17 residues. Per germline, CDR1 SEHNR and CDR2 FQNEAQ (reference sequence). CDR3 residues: CASTPSLWASGRETQYF. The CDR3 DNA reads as TGTGCCAGCACCCCGTCCCTTTGGGCTAGCGGGAGAGAGACCCAGTACTTC. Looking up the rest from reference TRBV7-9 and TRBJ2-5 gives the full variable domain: DTGVSQNPRHKITKRGQNVTFRCDPISEHNRLYWYRQTLGQGPEFLTYFQNEAQLEKSRLLSDRFSAERPKGSFSTLEIQRTEQGDSAMYLCASTPSLWASGRETQYFGPGTRLLVL.